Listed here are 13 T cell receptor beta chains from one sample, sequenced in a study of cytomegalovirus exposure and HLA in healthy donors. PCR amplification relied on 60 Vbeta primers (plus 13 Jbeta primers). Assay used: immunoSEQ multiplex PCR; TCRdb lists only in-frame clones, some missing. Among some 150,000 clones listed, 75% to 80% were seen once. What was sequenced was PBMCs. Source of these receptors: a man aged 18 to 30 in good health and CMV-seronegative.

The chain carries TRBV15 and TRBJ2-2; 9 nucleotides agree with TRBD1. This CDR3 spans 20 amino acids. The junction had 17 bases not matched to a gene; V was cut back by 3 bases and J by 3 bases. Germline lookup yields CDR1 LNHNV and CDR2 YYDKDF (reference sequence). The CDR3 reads CATSSPPLGNRGPDTGELFF. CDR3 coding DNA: TGTGCCACCAGCAGCCCTCCCCTGGGGAACAGGGGGCCGGACACCGGGGAGCTGTTTTTT. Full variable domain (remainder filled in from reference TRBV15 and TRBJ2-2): DAMVIQNPRYQVTQFGKPVTLSCSQTLNHNVMYWYQQKSSQAPKLLFHYYDKDFNNEADTPDNFQSRRPNTSFCFLDIRSPGLGDTAMYLCATSSPPLGNRGPDTGELFFGEGSRLTVL.

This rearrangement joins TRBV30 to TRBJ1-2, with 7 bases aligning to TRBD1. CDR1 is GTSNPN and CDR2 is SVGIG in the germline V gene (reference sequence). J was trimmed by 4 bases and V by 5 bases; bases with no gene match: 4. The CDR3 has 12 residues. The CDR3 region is CAWGRGPYGYTF. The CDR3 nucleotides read TGTGCCTGGGGAAGGGGGCCCTATGGCTACACCTTC.

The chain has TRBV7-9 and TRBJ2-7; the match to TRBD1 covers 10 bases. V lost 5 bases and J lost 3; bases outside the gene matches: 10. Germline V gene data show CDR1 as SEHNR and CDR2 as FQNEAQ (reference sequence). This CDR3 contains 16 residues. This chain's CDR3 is CASSPWGDRGLYEQYF. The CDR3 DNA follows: TGTGCCAGCAGCCCCTGGGGGGACAGGGGCCTCTACGAGCAGTACTTC.

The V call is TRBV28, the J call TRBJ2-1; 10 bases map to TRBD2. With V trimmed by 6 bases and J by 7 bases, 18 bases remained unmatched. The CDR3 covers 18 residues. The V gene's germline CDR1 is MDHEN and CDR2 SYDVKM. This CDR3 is CASRIRLSASGSPNEQFF. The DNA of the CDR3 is TGTGCCAGCAGAATCCGACTCTCGGCTAGCGGGAGTCCAAATGAGCAGTTCTTC. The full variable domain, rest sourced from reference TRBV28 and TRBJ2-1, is DVKVTQSSRYLVKRTGEKVFLECVQDMDHENMFWYRQDPGLGLRLIYFSYDVKMKEKGDIPEGYSVSREKKERFSLILESASTNQTSMYLCASRIRLSASGSPNEQFFGPGTRLTVL.

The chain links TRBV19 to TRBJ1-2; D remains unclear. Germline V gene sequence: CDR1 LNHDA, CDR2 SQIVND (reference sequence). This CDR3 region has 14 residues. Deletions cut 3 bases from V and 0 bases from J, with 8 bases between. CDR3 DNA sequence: TGTGCCAGTAGTATCGGCCAGGCTAACTATGGCTACACCTTC. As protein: CASSIGQANYGYTF.

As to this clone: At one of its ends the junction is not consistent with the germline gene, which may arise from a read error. DNA for the CDR3: TGTGCCAGCAGCTTATCAGGGGGCAGGGATGCTTTCTTT. Its protein is CASSLSGGRDAFF. The chain combines TRBV28 with TRBJ1-1, with 8 bases that match TRBD1. Germline V gene lookup returns CDR1 MDHEN and CDR2 SYDVKM. The length of the CDR3 is 13 residues.

CDR3 bases: TGTGCCAGTAGTCCGGGGGACGGCTACGAGCAGTACTTC. Translation gives CASSPGDGYEQYF. This chain connects TRBV19 to TRBJ2-7; tentative D call: TRBD2 (6 bases). The CDR3 runs 13 residues. The V gene lost 5 bases and the J gene lost 3 bases, with 11 bases spanning the gap. In germline, CDR1 is LNHDA, CDR2 SQIVND (reference sequence).

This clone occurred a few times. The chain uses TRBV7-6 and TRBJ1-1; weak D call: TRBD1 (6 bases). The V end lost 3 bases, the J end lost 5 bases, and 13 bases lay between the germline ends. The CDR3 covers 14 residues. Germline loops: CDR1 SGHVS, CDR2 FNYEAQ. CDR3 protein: CASSFDQGLTEAFF. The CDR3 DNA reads TGTGCCAGCAGCTTCGACCAGGGGTTAACTGAAGCTTTCTTT.

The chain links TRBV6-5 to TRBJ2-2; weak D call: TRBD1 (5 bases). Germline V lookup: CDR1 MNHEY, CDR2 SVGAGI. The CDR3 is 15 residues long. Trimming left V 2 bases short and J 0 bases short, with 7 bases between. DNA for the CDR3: TGTGCCAGCAGTTACAGGGGTCCGAACACCGGGGAGCTGTTTTTT. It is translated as CASSYRGPNTGELFF.

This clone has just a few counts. The CDR3 sequence is CASSLEGGPGNTIYF. The DNA of the CDR3 is TGCGCCAGCAGCTTGGAAGGGGGTCCTGGAAACACCATATATTTT. The J gene is TRBJ1-3, the V gene TRBV5-1, with a possible D match to TRBD1 (6 bases). There are 15 residues in the CDR3. Germline CDR1 and CDR2: SGHRS and YFSETQ. With 0 bases removed from V and 2 bases from J, the gap between germline ends came to 9 bases.

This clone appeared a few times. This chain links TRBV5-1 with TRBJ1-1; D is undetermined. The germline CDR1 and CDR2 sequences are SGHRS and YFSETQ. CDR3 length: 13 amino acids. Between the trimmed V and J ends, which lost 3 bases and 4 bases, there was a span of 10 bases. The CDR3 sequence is CASSWSQTTEAFF. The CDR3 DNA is TGCGCCAGCAGCTGGAGTCAGACCACTGAAGCTTTCTTT. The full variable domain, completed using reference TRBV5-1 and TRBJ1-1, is KAGVTQTPRYLIKTRGQQVTLSCSPISGHRSVSWYQQTPGQGLQFLFEYFSETQRNKGNFPGRFSGRQFSNSRSEMNVSTLELGDSALYLCASSWSQTTEAFFGQGTRLTVV.

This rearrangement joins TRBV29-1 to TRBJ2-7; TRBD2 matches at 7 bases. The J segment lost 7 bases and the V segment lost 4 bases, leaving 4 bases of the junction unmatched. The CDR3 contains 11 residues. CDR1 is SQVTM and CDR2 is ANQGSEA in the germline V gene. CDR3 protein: CSVVWRGEQYF. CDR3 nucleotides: TGCAGCGTTGTATGGCGGGGGGAGCAGTACTTC.

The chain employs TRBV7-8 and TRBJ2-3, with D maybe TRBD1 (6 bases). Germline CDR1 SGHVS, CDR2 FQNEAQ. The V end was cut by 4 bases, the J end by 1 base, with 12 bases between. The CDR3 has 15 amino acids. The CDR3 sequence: CASSWSRGGTDTQYF. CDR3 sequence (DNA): TGTGCCAGCAGCTGGTCCAGGGGAGGCACAGATACGCAGTATTTT.